Listed here are 24 T cell receptor beta chains from one sample, sequenced in a study of blood T cell repertoires in COVID-19. Clones were read by immunoSEQ multiplex PCR, and TCRdb kept only the in-frame ones, dropping some. The sample holds approximately 150,000 clones, about 88% seen once. Sequencing was done on a sample of peripheral blood. The receptors were sampled from a woman older than 75 with acute or convalescent COVID-19.

V and J are TRBV20-1 and TRBJ1-6; tentative D call: TRBD1 (6 bases). The CDR3 length is 15 residues. The germline CDR1 and CDR2 sequences are DFQATT and SNEGSKA (reference sequence). The V end lost 3 bases, the J end lost 7 bases, and 16 bases lay between the germline ends. This chain's CDR3 is CSASPGGAGNSPLHF. For the CDR3, the DNA is TGCAGTGCTAGTCCTGGGGGGGCGGGAAATTCACCCCTCCACTTT.

This rearrangement joins TRBV7-2 to TRBJ1-1, with D tentatively TRBD1 (6 bases). This CDR3 comprises 15 residues. In germline, CDR1 is SGHTA, CDR2 FQGNSA. V lost 0 bases to trimming and J lost 5 bases, with 13 bases between them. CDR3 in amino acids: CASSLAPGAGTEAFF. The CDR3 DNA reads TGTGCCAGCAGCTTAGCTCCAGGGGCTGGTACTGAAGCTTTCTTT. Variable domain in full (rest from reference TRBV7-2 and TRBJ1-1): GAGVSQSPSNKVTEKGKDVELRCDPISGHTALYWYRQSLGQGLEFLIYFQGNSAPDKSGLPSDRFSAERTGGSVSTLTIQRTQQEDSAVYLCASSLAPGAGTEAFFGQGTRLTVV.

The table lists this clone with a few counts. This sequence joins TRBV5-8 and TRBJ1-5; D gene unclear. CDR3 length: 16 amino acids. V gave up 0 bases and J gave up 5 bases, with 15 bases separating them. From germline, CDR1 is SGHTS and CDR2 YDEGEE. CDR3 amino acids: CASSLEIVRVDQPQHF. The CDR3 bases are TGTGCCAGCAGCTTGGAAATTGTGAGGGTGGATCAGCCCCAGCATTTT.

The chain recombines TRBV11-2 with TRBJ2-7; 13 nucleotides match TRBD2. Per germline, CDR1 SGHAT and CDR2 FQNNGV. Trimming at V came to 5 bases and at J to 5 bases, leaving 3 bases not matched to a gene. The CDR3 has 14 amino acids. The CDR3 is CASSRGTSGNEQYF. The CDR3 region has the DNA TGTGCCAGCAGCAGAGGGACTAGCGGGAACGAGCAGTACTTC.

The V and J genes are TRBV5-1 and TRBJ1-2; 7 nucleotides line up with TRBD1. The V and J ends lost 0 bases and 7 bases, in that order; junction bases with no gene match: 15. This CDR3 is 17 amino acids long. Germline V CDR1 and CDR2: SGHRS, YFSETQ. CDR3 coding DNA: TGCGCCAGCAGCTTGGAAATCAGGACAGGATCATCGGGTGGCTACACCTTC. Encoded protein: CASSLEIRTGSSGGYTF.

The chain uses TRBV24-1 and TRBJ2-3; possibly TRBD1 for D (5 bases). Germline loops: CDR1 KGHDR, CDR2 SFDVKD. Trimming took off 9 bases at V and 4 bases at J, with 13 bases between the two ends. This CDR3 is 13 amino acids long. The CDR3 DNA reads as TGTGCCACCGGAATGTTAGGGGCAGATACGCAGTATTTT. Translated, it gives CATGMLGADTQYF.

V usage is TRBV19 and J usage is TRBJ2-3, with TRBD2 matching over 12 bases. Germline V gene data show CDR1 as LNHDA and CDR2 as SQIVND (reference sequence). Germline trimming cut 1 base from V and 2 bases from J; bases unmatched to any gene: 1. The CDR3 runs to 16 residues. CDR3 nucleotide sequence: TGTGCCAGTAGTATAGGACTAGCGGGAGCCACAGATACGCAGTATTTT. Amino acids: CASSIGLAGATDTQYF.

The V call is TRBV4-3, the J call TRBJ1-2; maybe TRBD1 (6 bases). This CDR3 has 15 amino acids. Germline V gene data show CDR1 as LGHNA and CDR2 as YSLEER. Between the trimmed V and J ends, which lost 1 base and 4 bases, there was a span of 13 bases. CDR3 amino acids: CASSQVQGTGYGYTF. DNA for the CDR3: TGCGCCAGCAGCCAAGTCCAGGGGACGGGCTATGGCTACACCTTC.

Only a few counts were recorded for this clone. The V and J genes are TRBV9 and TRBJ1-1; 8 nucleotides match TRBD1. CDR1 SGDLS and CDR2 YYNGEE come from the germline V gene. CDR3 length: 15 residues. V trimming: 4 bases; J trimming: 5 bases; junction bases outside the gene matches: 10. The CDR3 nucleotides are TGTGCCAGCAGCTTGCACCCAGGGACAGGTACTGAAGCTTTCTTT. Amino acids: CASSLHPGTGTEAFF.

This clone was picked up one time. The CDR3 reads CASSGGDSQTQYF. Here the CDR3 DNA reads TGCGCCAGCAGCGGAGGGGACAGTCAGACCCAGTACTTC. This chain links TRBV5-1 with TRBJ2-5; maybe TRBD1 (7 bases). V was trimmed by 4 bases and J by 6 bases, leaving 13 bases between them. Germline assignment: CDR1 SGHRS and CDR2 YFSETQ. This CDR3 spans 13 amino acids.

V gene TRBV11-3 combines with J gene TRBJ2-1; TRBD2 matches at 7 bases. Trimming removed 5 bases from V and 4 bases from J; junction bases left unmatched: 20. Germline assignment: CDR1 SGHNT and CDR2 YENEEA. This CDR3 contains 19 residues. CDR3 sequence: CASSLPIVSGTNIYNEQFF. Written as DNA, the CDR3 is TGTGCCAGCAGCCTTCCAATCGTAAGCGGGACGAACATATACAATGAGCAGTTCTTC.

The CDR3, as DNA: TGCGCCAGCAGCCAAGATACCGGGGAGACCCAGTACTTC. Protein: CASSQDTGETQYF. The V gene is TRBV4-3, the J gene TRBJ2-5; D is unclear. V was shortened by 0 bases and J by 5 bases, with 7 bases between the two germline ends. This CDR3 is built from 13 residues. Per the germline V gene, CDR1 is LGHNA and CDR2 is YSLEER.

The CDR3 region is CASRRQDSGNTIYF. In nucleotides, the CDR3 is TGTGCCAGCAGGAGACAGGACTCTGGAAACACCATATATTTT. This chain connects TRBV9 to TRBJ1-3; D is possibly TRBD1 (6 bases). The CDR3 sequence is 14 residues long. Trimming left V 5 bases short and J 0 bases short, with 9 bases between. Germline V gives CDR1 SGDLS, CDR2 YYNGEE.

This sequence joins TRBV4-1 and TRBJ2-5; the match to TRBD1 covers 8 bases. The trim removed 5 bases at V and 4 bases at J, leaving 9 bases unmatched. There are 15 residues in the CDR3. CDR1 and CDR2 (germline): MGHRA, YSYEKL. The CDR3 coding sequence is TGCGCCAGCAGCGGAGGCCAGGGGGCTTCAGAGACCCAGTACTTC. This translates into CASSGGQGASETQYF.

The chain is built from TRBV19 and TRBJ1-2, with a possible D match to TRBD1 (5 bases). Between the trimmed V and J ends, which lost 7 bases and 5 bases, there was a span of 11 bases. The CDR3 has 12 residues. Per the germline V gene, CDR1 is LNHDA and CDR2 is SQIVND (reference sequence). DNA for the CDR3: TGTGCCAGTAATGCAGGGATGTATGGCTACACCTTC. Amino acid sequence: CASNAGMYGYTF.

The chain combines TRBV28 with TRBJ2-2; 8 nucleotides line up with TRBD1. The germline gives CDR1 MDHEN, CDR2 SYDVKM. V lost 5 bases and J lost 0; bases outside the gene matches: 14. This CDR3 region has 19 residues. The CDR3 reads CASSPAQGGWDSNTGELFF. The CDR3 DNA reads as TGTGCCAGCAGTCCCGCACAGGGGGGCTGGGATTCGAACACCGGGGAGCTGTTTTTT.

J is TRBJ2-3 and V is TRBV18; D not resolved. V lost 4 bases to trimming and J lost 5 bases, with 7 bases between them. The length of the CDR3 is 12 residues. Germline V gene lookup returns CDR1 KGHSH and CDR2 LQKENI. The CDR3 DNA is TGTGCCAGCTCACGCCCAGAAGATACGCAGTATTTT. It encodes CASSRPEDTQYF.

The J gene is TRBJ2-2, the V gene TRBV7-9; D is unresolved. Germline lookup yields CDR1 SEHNR and CDR2 FQNEAQ (reference sequence). The CDR3 contains 15 residues. Trimming left V 1 base short and J 4 bases short, with 10 bases between. This CDR3 reads CASSLDVAVTGELFF. Here the CDR3 DNA reads TGTGCCAGCAGCTTAGATGTGGCAGTCACCGGGGAGCTGTTTTTT. Combining the CDR3 with reference TRBV7-9 and TRBJ2-2 gives the whole variable domain DTGVSQNPRHKITKRGQNVTFRCDPISEHNRLYWYRQTLGQGPEFLTYFQNEAQLEKSRLLSDRFSAERPKGSFSTLEIQRTEQGDSAMYLCASSLDVAVTGELFFGEGSRLTVL.

This rearrangement joins TRBV7-3 to TRBJ2-7, with D possibly being TRBD2 (6 bases). Germline CDR1 SGHTA, CDR2 FQGTGA. The CDR3 totals 12 residues. Trimming removed 1 base from V and 8 bases from J, with 9 bases in between. CDR3 loop: CASSLIGGKQYF. Here the CDR3 DNA reads TGTGCCAGCAGCTTAATCGGGGGAAAGCAGTACTTC.

This clone appeared a single time. The J gene is TRBJ2-5, the V gene TRBV28; 11 bases match TRBD1. Germline CDR1 reads MDHEN; CDR2 reads SYDVKM. The J segment lost 5 bases and the V segment lost 9 bases, leaving 8 bases of the junction unmatched. The CDR3 length is 14 residues. In DNA, the CDR3 is TGTGCCAGTCGGACAGGGGGCGCCGGGGAGACCCAGTACTTC. Its translation: CASRTGGAGETQYF.

Here the CDR3 reads CASSARQTYNSPLHF. DNA for the CDR3: TGTGCCAGCAGCGCCAGACAGACCTATAATTCACCCCTCCACTTT. The chain links TRBV9 to TRBJ1-6; D is perhaps TRBD1 (5 bases). This CDR3 has 15 amino acids. The germline gives CDR1 SGDLS, CDR2 YYNGEE. V lost 3 bases and J 2 bases, leaving 9 bases between the germline ends.

V gene TRBV2 combines with J gene TRBJ2-7, with TRBD2 as a possible D gene (5 bases). Trimming shortened V by 6 bases and J by 7 bases, and 19 bases separated the two germline ends. Per the germline V gene, CDR1 is SNHLY and CDR2 is FYNNEI. CDR3 length: 14 amino acids. The DNA for the CDR3 is TGTGCCAGCAGGATGGAGACGGGAAGCAGGGAGCAGTACTTC. This codes for CASRMETGSREQYF.

This chain uses TRBV28 with TRBJ2-1; 9 bases are a match to TRBD2. Germline loops: CDR1 MDHEN, CDR2 SYDVKM. The CDR3 totals 21 residues. V shed 6 bases and J 0 bases; nucleotides not matched to a gene: 21. The CDR3 spells CASSRRMGLAAIEISYNEQFF. CDR3 DNA: TGTGCCAGCAGCCGCCGAATGGGACTAGCCGCGATTGAGATCTCCTACAATGAGCAGTTCTTC.

The chain carries TRBV11-3 and TRBJ2-2; TRBD2 might be the D (6 bases). Germline lookup yields CDR1 SGHNT and CDR2 YENEEA. V was trimmed by 5 bases and J by 6 bases, leaving 16 bases between them. The CDR3 loop spans 15 amino acids. The CDR3 sequence: CASSRLGLSSGELFF. The CDR3 DNA reads TGTGCCAGCAGCCGTCTAGGACTATCTTCCGGGGAGCTGTTTTTT.